This T cell receptor beta chain comes out of a study of shared clonotypes between healthy human individuals (dated by TCRdb to about 2020). In terms of the full investigation: The cohort included three men and two women between 18 and 49 years of age. Per donor, three plates each were used for CD4 naive and CD4 memory, two for CD8 naive, and one for CD8 memory. To estimate repertoire size and how much clonotypes are shared between individuals, the study performed deep sequencing of blood TCR repertoires from 4 to 6 healthy adults. To increase sequencing depth and limit assay-specific biases, TCR repertoire library preparation and sequencing were carried out by different laboratories using diverse techniques. Between about 0.9 and 8.9 billion PBMCs per donor were obtained by leukapheresis.

From the cysteine through the phenylalanine, the CDR3 covers 14 amino acids. CDR3 DNA only is kept here, 42 bases in frame from base 1. V has 7 bases trimmed and J has 2 bases trimmed; junction bases matching no gene number 8. CDR1 MDHEN and CDR2 SYDVKM were looked up in the germline V gene. Broader findings and caveats from the paper: Clonotypes shared by all four sorted-subset donors showed higher generation probabilities than non-shared clonotypes. Because the study included a small number of donors, the genetic and exposure-history diversity represented was limited. Estimated clonotype richness was generally larger for naive than for memory subsets. Even with the large sequencing depth, rarefaction of the sorted-subset datasets indicated that sequencing was incomplete. About 5% of naive CD4, around 3.5% of naive CD8, 2% to 2.5% of memory CD4, and over 0.35% of memory CD8 clonotypes were shared across a few donors. Sampling was restricted to blood, and TCR repertoires in tissue are likely to differ from TCR repertoires in blood. Pairwise subsampling indicated that sequencing depth was expected to affect the degree of clonotype sharing among donors.

Concerning this clone itself: Its antigen is currently not known. Qualities for individual bases were not recorded, and no much larger clone is one base off.

TCR CDR3 regions were amplified from genomic DNA by multiplex PCR using the deep immunoSEQ assay. For each cell subset, the extracted genomic DNA was distributed evenly across all wells of several immunoSEQ 96-well plates, and each plate served as one replicate. For sorted subsets, roughly 0.2 ug genomic DNA, equal to 25,000 to 35,000 T cell genomes, was loaded into each replicate PCR. Purified libraries were quantified with a Qubit 3.0 fluorometer, sized on a Bioanalyzer 2100, and re-quantified with the KAPA Library Quantification kit. Each immunoSEQ 96-well plate was sequenced on its own single-read 150-cycle Illumina NextSeq 550 flow cell. The original methods were these. The immunoSEQ output contained only junctional sequences without quality scores, so filtering could not match that applied to full-length reads. To assign V/J genes and CDR3, sequences were annotated using PyIR, a Python wrapper for IgBLAST v1.9, with IMGT germline references. Reads with weak V/J assignments (E-value above 1e-6), missing CDR3, stop codons, out-of-frame junctions, or ambiguous translated residues were removed. V3J clonotypes were defined by identical inferred V gene, J gene, and CDR3 amino acid sequence. Percentage overlap between repertoires was computed as shared unique clonotypes divided by the size of the smaller repertoire. Richness of each repertoire was evaluated using RTK rarefaction, the Chao1 estimator, and Recon v2.1 estimates of unobserved clonotypes. OLGA was used to compute generation probabilities for all TCRbeta clonotypes that the gDNA method yielded from a few donors. Imported from immuneACCESS, the table was reduced by TCRdb to in-frame sequences with V and J called. These copies leave out some clones; in studies compared against another copy, an unresolved V gene accounts for under half, and the cause of the remainder is not known. D and trimming were read from the DNA, whereas the V and J calls and clone size are those reported in that table. This sample has more than 400,000 clones in its table, and about 96% of those were observed once. The ten top clones hold around 0.066% of the sample.

Donors were healthy HIV-negative adults with no recently reported acute infections or vaccinations. Every donor was a Caucasian adult living in Nashville, Tennessee, USA. CD4+ T cells were enriched by magnetic negative selection, after which naive cells were positively selected on CD45RA and the negative fraction was taken as the memory subset. Blood was obtained by leukapheresis, after which PBMCs were separated by Ficoll-Histopaque density gradient centrifugation and cryopreserved in liquid nitrogen vapor phase. Analytical flow cytometry was used to check the purity and quantity of every magnetically sorted T cell population. Genomic DNA was isolated from every sorted fraction and measured by UV absorbance on a Nanodrop 2000c.

The sequencing input was naive CD4+ T cells sorted from blood. The cell subset or site label on this specimen signifies: CD45RA+ positively selected. The sequence was obtained from a woman under 40 in good health. The chain is encoded by TRBV28 joined to TRBJ2-7; 7 nucleotides in the junction match TRBD1. This receptor has the CDR3 CASKGTVSAYEQYF. The nucleotide sequence reads TGTGCCAGCAAAGGGACAGTGAGTGCCTACGAGCAGTACTTC.